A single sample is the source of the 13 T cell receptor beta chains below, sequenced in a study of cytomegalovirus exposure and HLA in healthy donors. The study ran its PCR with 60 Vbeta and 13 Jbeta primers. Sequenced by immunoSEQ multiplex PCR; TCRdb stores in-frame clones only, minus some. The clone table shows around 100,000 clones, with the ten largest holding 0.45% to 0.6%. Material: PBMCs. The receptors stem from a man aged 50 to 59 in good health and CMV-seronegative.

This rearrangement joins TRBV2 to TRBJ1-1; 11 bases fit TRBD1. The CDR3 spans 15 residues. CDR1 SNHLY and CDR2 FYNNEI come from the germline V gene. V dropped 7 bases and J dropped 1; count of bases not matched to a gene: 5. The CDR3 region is CASTWTGGSNTEAFF. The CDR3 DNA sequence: TGTGCCAGCACTTGGACAGGGGGCTCGAACACTGAAGCTTTCTTT.

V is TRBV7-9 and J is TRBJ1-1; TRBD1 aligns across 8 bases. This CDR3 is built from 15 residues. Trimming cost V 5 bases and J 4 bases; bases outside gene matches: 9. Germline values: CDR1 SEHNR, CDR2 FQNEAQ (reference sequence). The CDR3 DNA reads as TGTGCCAGCAGCGGTGAGGGACAGGTCGGCACTGAAGCTTTCTTT. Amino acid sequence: CASSGEGQVGTEAFF.

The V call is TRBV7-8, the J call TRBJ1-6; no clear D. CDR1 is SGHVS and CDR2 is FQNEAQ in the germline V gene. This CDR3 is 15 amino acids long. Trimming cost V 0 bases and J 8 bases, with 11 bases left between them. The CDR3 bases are TGTGCCAGCAGCTTAGCGCCGGGATTTGATTCACCCCTCCACTTT. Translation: CASSLAPGFDSPLHF.

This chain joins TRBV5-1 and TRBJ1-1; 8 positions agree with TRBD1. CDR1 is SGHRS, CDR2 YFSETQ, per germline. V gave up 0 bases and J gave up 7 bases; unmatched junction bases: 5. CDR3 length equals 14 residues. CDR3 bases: TGCGCCAGCAGCTTGGCCCCAGGGGGCCGTGAAGCTTTCTTT. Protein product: CASSLAPGGREAFF.

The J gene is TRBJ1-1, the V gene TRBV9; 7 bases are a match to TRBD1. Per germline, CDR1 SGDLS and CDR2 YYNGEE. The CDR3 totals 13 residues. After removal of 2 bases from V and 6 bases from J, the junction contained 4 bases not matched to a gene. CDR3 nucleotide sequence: TGTGCCAGCAGCGTGCGGGACAGCTCTGAAGCTTTCTTT. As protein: CASSVRDSSEAFF.

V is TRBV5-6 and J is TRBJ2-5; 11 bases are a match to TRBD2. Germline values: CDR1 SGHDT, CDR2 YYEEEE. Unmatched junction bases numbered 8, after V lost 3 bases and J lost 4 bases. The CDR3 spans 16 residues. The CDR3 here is CASSSISGGAVETQYF. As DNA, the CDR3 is TGTGCCAGCAGCTCAATTAGCGGGGGGGCCGTAGAGACCCAGTACTTC.

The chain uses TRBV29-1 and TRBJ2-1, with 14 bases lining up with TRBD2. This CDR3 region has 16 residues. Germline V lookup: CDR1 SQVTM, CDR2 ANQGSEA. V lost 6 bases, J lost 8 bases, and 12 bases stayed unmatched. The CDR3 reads CSVGAWGLAGDDEQFF. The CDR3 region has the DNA TGCAGCGTGGGCGCCTGGGGACTAGCGGGAGATGATGAGCAGTTCTTC.

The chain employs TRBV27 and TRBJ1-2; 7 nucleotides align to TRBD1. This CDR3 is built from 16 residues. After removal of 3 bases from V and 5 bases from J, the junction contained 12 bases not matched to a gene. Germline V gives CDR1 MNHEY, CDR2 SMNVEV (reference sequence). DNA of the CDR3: TGTGCCAGCAGTTTGGTCCCGGGACAGAGTCGGTATGGCTACACCTTC. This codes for CASSLVPGQSRYGYTF.

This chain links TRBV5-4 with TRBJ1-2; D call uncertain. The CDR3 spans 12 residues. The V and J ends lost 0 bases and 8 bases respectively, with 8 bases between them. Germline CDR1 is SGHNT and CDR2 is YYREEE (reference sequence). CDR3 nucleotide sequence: TGTGCCAGCAGCTTGGGCGGAAGCGGCTACACCTTC. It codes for CASSLGGSGYTF. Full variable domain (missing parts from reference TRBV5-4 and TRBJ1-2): ETGVTQSPTHLIKTRGQQVTLRCSSQSGHNTVSWYQQALGQGPQFIFQYYREEENGRGNFPPRFSGLQFPNYSSELNVNALELDDSALYLCASSLGGSGYTFGSGTRLTVV.

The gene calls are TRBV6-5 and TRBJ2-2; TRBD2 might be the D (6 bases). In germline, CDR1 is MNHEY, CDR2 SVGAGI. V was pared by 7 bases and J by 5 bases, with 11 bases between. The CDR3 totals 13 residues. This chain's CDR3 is CASIARGTGELFF. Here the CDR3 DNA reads TGTGCCAGCATCGCCCGGGGGACCGGGGAGCTGTTTTTT.

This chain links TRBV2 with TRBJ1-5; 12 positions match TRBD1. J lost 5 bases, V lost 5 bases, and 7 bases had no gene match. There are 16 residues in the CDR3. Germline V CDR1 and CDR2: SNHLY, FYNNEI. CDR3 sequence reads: CASSPFRDRGHQPQHF. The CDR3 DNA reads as TGTGCCAGCAGTCCCTTCCGGGACAGGGGGCATCAGCCCCAGCATTTT.

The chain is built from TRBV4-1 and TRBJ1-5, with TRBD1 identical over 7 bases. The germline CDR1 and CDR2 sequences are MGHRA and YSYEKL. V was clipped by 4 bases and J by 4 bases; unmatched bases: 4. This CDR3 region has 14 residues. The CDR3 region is CASSPTGPNQPQHF. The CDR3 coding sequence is TGCGCCAGCAGCCCGACAGGGCCGAATCAGCCCCAGCATTTT.

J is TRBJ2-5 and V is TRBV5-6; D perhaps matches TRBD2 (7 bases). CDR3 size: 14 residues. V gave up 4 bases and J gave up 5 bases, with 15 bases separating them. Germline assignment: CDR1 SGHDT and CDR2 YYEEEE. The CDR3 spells CASSGTRGGETQYF. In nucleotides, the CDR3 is TGTGCCAGCAGCGGTACCAGGGGAGGGGAGACCCAGTACTTC.